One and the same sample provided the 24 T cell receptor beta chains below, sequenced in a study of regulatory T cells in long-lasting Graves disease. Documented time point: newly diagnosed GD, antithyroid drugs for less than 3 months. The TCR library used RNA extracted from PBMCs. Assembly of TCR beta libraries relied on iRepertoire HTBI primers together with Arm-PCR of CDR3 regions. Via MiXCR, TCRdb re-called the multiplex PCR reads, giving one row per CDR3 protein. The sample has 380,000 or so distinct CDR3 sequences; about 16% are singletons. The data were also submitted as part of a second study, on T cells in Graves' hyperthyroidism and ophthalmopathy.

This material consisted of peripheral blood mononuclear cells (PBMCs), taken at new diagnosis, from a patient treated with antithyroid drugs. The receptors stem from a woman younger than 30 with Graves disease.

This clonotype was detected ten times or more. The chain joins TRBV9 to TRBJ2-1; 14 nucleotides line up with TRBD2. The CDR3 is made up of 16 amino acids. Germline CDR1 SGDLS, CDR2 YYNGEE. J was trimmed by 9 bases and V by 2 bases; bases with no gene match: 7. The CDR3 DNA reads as TGTGCCAGCAGCGTTCCGGGACTAGCGGGAGCTTGTGAGCAGTTCTTC. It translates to CASSVPGLAGACEQFF.

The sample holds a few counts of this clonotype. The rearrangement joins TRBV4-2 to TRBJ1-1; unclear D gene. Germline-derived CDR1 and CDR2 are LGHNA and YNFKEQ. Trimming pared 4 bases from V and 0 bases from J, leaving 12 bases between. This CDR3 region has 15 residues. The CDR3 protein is CASSREWTVNTEAFF. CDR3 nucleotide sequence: TGTGCCAGCAGCCGAGAATGGACGGTGAACACTGAAGCTTTCTTT.

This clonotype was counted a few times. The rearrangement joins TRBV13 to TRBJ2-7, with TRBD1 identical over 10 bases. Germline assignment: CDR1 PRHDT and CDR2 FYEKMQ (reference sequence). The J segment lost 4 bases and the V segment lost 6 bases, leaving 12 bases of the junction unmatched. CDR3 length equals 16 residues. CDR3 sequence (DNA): TGTGCCAGCAGTTTCCTTTTACCGGGACAGGGGTACGAGCAGTACTTC. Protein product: CASSFLLPGQGYEQYF.

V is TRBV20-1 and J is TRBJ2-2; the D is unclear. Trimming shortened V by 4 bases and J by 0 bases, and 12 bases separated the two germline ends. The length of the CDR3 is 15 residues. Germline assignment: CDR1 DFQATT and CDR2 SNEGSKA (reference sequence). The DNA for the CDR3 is TGCAGTGCTAATTTTCCAGGACCGAACACCGGGGAGCTGTTTTTT. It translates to CSANFPGPNTGELFF.

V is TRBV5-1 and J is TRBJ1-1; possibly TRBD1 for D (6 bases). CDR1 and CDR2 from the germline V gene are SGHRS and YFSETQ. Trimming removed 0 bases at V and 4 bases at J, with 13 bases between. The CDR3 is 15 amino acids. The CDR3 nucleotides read TGCGCCAGCAGCTTGGCCGGGGGCCAGAGCACTGAAGCTTTCTTT. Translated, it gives CASSLAGGQSTEAFF.

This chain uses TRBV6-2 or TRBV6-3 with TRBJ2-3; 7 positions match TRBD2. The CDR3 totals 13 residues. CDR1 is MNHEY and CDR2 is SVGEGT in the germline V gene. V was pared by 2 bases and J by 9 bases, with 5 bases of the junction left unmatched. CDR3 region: CASSYGETSTQYF. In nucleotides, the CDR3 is TGTGCCAGCAGTTACGGGGAGACTAGCACGCAGTATTTT.

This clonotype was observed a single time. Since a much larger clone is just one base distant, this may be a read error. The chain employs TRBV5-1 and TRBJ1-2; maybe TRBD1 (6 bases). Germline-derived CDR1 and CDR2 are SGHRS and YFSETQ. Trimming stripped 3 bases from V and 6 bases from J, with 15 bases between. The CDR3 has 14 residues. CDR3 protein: CASSYQQGEDGYTF. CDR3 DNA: TGCGCCAGCAGCTACCAACAGGGTGAGGATGGCTACACCTTC.

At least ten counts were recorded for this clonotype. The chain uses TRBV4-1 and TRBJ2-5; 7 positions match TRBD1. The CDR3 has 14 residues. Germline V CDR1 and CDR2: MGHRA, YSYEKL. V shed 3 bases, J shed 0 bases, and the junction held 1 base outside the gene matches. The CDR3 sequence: CASSQGQNQETQYF. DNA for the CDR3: TGCGCCAGCAGCCAGGGACAGAACCAAGAGACCCAGTACTTC.

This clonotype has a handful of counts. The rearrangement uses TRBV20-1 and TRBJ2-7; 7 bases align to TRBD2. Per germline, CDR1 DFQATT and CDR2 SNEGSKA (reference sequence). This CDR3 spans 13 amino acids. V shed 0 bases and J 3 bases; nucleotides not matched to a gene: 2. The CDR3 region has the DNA TGCAGTGCTAGAGATCCTAGCGGCTACGAGCAGTACTTC. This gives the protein CSARDPSGYEQYF.

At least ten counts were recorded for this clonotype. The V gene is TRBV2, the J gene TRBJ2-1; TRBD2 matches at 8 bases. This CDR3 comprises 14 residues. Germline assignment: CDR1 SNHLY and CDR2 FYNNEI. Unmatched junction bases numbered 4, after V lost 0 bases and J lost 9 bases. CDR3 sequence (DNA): TGTGCCAGCAGTGAAGCGGCCGGGGGGGGTGAGCAGTTCTTC. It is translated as CASSEAAGGGEQFF.

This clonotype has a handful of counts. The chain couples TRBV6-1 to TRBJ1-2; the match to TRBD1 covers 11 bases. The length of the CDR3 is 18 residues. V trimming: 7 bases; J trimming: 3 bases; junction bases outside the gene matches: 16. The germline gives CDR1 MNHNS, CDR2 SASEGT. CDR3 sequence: CASTSLGLGQGADYGYTF. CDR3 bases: TGTGCCAGCACCTCCCTCGGCTTAGGACAGGGGGCGGACTATGGCTACACCTTC.

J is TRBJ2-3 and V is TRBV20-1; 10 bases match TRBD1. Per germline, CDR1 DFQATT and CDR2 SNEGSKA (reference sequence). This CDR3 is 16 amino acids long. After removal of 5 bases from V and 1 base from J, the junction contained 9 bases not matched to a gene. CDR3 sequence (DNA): TGCAGTGCTCCCCCGGCCGACAGGGGGCGCACAGATACGCAGTATTTT. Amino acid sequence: CSAPPADRGRTDTQYF.

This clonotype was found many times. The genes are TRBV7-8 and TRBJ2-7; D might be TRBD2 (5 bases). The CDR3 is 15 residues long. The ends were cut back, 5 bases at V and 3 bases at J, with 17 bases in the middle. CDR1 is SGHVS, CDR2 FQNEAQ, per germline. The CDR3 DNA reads TGTGCCAGCAGCCTAAGAGGGCCCTGGGGCTACGAGCAGTACTTC. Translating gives CASSLRGPWGYEQYF.

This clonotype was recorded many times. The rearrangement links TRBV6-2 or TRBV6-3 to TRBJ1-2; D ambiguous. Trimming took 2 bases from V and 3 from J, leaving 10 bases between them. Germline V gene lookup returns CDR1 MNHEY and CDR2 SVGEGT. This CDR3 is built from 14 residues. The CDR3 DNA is TGTGCCAGCAGTTACGTCGGCGGCCACTATGGCTACACCTTC. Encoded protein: CASSYVGGHYGYTF.

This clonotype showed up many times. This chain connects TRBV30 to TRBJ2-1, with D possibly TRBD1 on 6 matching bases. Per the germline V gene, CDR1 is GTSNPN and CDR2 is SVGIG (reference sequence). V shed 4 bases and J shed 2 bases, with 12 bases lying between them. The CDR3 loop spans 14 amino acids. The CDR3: CAWTRGYTYNEQFF. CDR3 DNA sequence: TGTGCCTGGACTAGGGGGTATACCTACAATGAGCAGTTCTTC.

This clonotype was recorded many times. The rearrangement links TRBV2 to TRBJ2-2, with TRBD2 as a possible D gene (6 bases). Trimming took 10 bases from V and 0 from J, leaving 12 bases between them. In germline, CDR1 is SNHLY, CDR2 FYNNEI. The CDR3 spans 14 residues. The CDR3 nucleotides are TGTGCCACTCGGGCGGGGACGAACACCGGGGAGCTGTTTTTT. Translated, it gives CATRAGTNTGELFF.

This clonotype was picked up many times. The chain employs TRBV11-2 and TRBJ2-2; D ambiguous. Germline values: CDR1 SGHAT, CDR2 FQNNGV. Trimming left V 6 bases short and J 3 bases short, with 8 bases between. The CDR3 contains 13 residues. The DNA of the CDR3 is TGTGCCAGCAGTTGGGATTACACCGGGGAGCTGTTTTTT. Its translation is CASSWDYTGELFF.

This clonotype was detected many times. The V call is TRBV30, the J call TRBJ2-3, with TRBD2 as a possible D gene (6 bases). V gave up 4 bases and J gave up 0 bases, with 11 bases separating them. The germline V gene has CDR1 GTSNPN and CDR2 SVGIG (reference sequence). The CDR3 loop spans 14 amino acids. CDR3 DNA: TGTGCCTGGAATGGCGGGAAAAGCACAGATACGCAGTATTTT. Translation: CAWNGGKSTDTQYF.

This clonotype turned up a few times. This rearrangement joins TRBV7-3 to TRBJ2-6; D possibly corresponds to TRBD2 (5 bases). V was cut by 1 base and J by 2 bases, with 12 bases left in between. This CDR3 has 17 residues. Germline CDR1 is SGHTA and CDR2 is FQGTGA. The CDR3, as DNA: TGTGCCAGCAGCTTAAGAGGGTTGAGGACTGGGGCCAACGTCCTGACTTTC. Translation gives CASSLRGLRTGANVLTF.

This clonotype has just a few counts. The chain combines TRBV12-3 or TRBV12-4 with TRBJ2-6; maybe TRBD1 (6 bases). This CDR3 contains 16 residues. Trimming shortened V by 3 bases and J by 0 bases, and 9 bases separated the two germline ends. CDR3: CASSFSRGSGANVLTF. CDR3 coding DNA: TGTGCCAGCAGTTTTTCCAGGGGCTCTGGGGCCAACGTCCTGACTTTC.

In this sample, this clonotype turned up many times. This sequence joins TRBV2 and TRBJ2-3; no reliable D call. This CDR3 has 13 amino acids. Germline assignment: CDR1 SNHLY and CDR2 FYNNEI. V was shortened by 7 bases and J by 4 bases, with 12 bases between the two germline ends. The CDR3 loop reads CASIPVSADTQYF. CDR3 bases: TGTGCCAGCATCCCGGTCAGCGCAGATACGCAGTATTTT.

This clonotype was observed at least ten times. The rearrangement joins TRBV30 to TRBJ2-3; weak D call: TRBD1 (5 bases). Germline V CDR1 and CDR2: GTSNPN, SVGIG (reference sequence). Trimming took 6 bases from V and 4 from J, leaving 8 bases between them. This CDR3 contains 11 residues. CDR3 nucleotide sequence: TGTGCCTGTAGCAGGGCAGATACGCAGTATTTT. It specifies CACSRADTQYF.

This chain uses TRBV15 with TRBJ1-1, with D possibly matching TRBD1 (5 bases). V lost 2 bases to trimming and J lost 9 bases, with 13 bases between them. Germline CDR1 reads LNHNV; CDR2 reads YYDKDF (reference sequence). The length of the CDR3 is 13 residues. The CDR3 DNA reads TGTGCCACCAGCAGAAATACAGGAGGGCAAGCTTTCTTT. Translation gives CATSRNTGGQAFF.

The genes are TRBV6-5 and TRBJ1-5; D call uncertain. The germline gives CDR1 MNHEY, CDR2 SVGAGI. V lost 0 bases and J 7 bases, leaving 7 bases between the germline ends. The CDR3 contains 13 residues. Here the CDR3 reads CASSYSTGQPQHF. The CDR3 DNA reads TGTGCCAGCAGTTACTCGACGGGCCAGCCCCAGCATTTT.